This paragraph reports one T cell receptor beta chain. The target of this receptor is not known. Per-base quality was not reported, and no clone a single base away is much larger than it. The record originates from a study of blood T cell repertoires in COVID-19 (dated by TCRdb to about 2020). Regarding the research as a whole: The collaborator samples originated in the United States, Italy and Spain and spanned the acute and convalescent phases of COVID-19. The repertoires were made available in a free public database intended to serve as a resource for research on the immune response to SARS-CoV-2. Where HLA class I and class II types were available, the types were taken from metadata supplied by the sample provider, not from assay-based typing. The prospective study material was composed of cDNA or gDNA derived from T cells, B-cell-depleted T cells, or PBMCs. The dataset comprised deeply sampled blood TCRbeta repertoires from subjects exposed to, actively infected with, or recovered from COVID-19. The samples were drawn from two sources: the first 160 participants of the ongoing ImmuneRACE study, and 1,254 subjects contributed by 6 global collaborators. The sample metadata nearly always contained a de-identified subject ID, COVID-19 status, age in years and sex.

Enrolling through a virtual design, the prospective study's participants ranged in age from roughly 18 to 89 years and lived across roughly 23 United States geographic areas. To assign participants to cohorts, the prospective study relied on clinical history that participants themselves reported in a screening survey and a study questionnaire. In the prospective study, whole blood, serum and a nasopharyngeal or oropharyngeal swab were collected from each participant by mobile phlebotomists. Additional blood draws and questionnaires over an approximately 2-month period could optionally be provided by prospective study participants. Prospective study blood samples were shipped either frozen or at room temperature before DNA extraction. TCRbeta CDR3 regions were amplified from genomic DNA by means of the immunoSEQ Assay, a bias-controlled multiplex PCR. The published analysis was carried out like this. The number of nucleated cells in each sample was estimated by amplification of reference gene primers within the assay. To quantify the absolute abundance of each unique TCRbeta CDR3 rearrangement, sequence reads were collapsed and filtered. For each sample, productive Simpson clonality was calculated by taking the square root of Simpson's diversity index across productive rearrangements. The clones in this table, taken by TCRdb from immuneACCESS, are in-frame only. Not every clone is retained; where verified, under half of the shortfall comes from an unresolved V gene, and the cause of the rest is unknown. The D gene and trimming were derived from the DNA, and the V and J assignments and clone size from that table. The table for this sample lists a few hundred thousand clones; about 80% of them were counted only once. Approximately 1.2% of the sample is taken by the ten largest.

The paper as a whole reports these results and caveats: The amount of clinical and demographic metadata varied by source and participant and was provided uncurated.

The germline V gene sets CDR1 to MNHNS and CDR2 to SASEGT. The V end gives up 3 bases and the J end 7 bases, leaving 6 bases in the junction not matched to a gene. The CDR3 contains 15 residues, cysteine and phenylalanine counted. Solely the CDR3 DNA is kept, with 45 bases framed from the first base. The receptor's source is a woman in her thirties or forties with acute COVID-19. The rearrangement combines TRBV6-1 with TRBJ1-5, with 10 central nucleotides matching TRBD1. The sequencing sample was made of PBMCs or T cells enriched from blood (not recorded which). The DNA sequence reads TGTGCCAGCAGTGACCGGGACAGGGGAAGACAGCCCCAGCATTTT. This is translated as CASSDRDRGRQPQHF.